This is a list of T cell receptor beta chains from one sample in a study of T cells in tuberculosis. Clones were sequenced by immunoSEQ multiplex PCR, and TCRdb holds only the in-frame ones, with some missing. This sample carries about 5,500 clones, 97% of them seen once, and the ten largest clones take around 10%. The sample was PBMCs, taken at tuberculosis diagnosis. These receptors all stem from an adult with tuberculosis. Each CDR3 is given with its conserved first and last residue. A D gene is named only where the DNA matches it firmly. Size values are once, few and many counts, or a class for expanded clones, and some rows have none.

size	D	V	J	DNA	CDR3
-	TRBD2	TRBV7-8	TRBJ2-7	TGTGCCAGCAGCTTGAGGGGACTAGCGGGGGGGCTCCACGAGCAGTACTTC	CASSLRGLAGGLHEQYF
-	-	TRBV6-5	TRBJ1-3	TGTGCCAGCACCCGCGGGCCTTCTGGAAACACCATATATTTT	CASTRGPSGNTIYF
-	TRBD1	TRBV10-3	TRBJ1-4	TGTGCCATCAGTCAGACAGGGGATAATGAAAAACTGTTTTTT	CAISQTGDNEKLFF
-	-	TRBV14	TRBJ2-3	TGTGCCAGCAGCCAAGGGCAACTTAGGAGGGATACGCAGTATTTT	CASSQGQLRRDTQYF
-	TRBD2	TRBV18	TRBJ2-1	TGTGCCAGCTCACCGGGGACTAGGGACGATGAGCAGTTCTTC	CASSPGTRDDEQFF
-	-	TRBV7-8	TRBJ1-3	TGTGCCAGCAGCTCACAGGGAATACTCCTCTCTGGAAACACCATATATTTT	CASSSQGILLSGNTIYF
-	TRBD2	TRBV7-6	TRBJ2-7	TGTGCCAGCAGCCTTAGCGGGGGGAACTCCTACGAGCAGTACTTC	CASSLSGGNSYEQYF
-	-	TRBV6-1	TRBJ1-3	TGTGCCAGTACGGAGGTCCCTGGAAACACCATATATTTT	CASTEVPGNTIYF
-	-	TRBV19	TRBJ2-7	TGTGCCAGTAGACAGTCTTCGGGGTCCTTTTACTACGAGCAGTACTTC	CASRQSSGSFYYEQYF
-	-	TRBV7-9	TRBJ1-2	TGTGCCAGCAGCTTAGCGGGGCGGGGAGGCTATGGCTACACCTTC	CASSLAGRGGYGYTF
-	-	TRBV10-3	TRBJ2-7	TGTGCCATCAGTGAGTCGATCAGGGACTACGAGCAGTACTTC	CAISESIRDYEQYF
-	-	TRBV7-2	TRBJ1-1	TGTGCCAGCAGCGCCGCCCGGGGCGGGGGGAACACTGAAGCTTTCTTT	CASSAARGGGNTEAFF
-	-	TRBV5-1	TRBJ2-3	TGCGCCAGCAGCCCGGAGGAAGGGAGCACAGATACGCAGTATTTT	CASSPEEGSTDTQYF
-	-	TRBV2	TRBJ2-4	TGTGCCACCAGGCGGGGTTACATTCAGTACTTC	CATRRGYIQYF
-	-	TRBV18	TRBJ1-1	TGTGCCAGCTCACCCCTTAACACTGAAGCTTTCTTT	CASSPLNTEAFF
once	-	TRBV5-1	TRBJ2-1	TGCGCCAGCAGCTTGGCCCAGGGTTTGGATGAGCAGTTCTTC	CASSLAQGLDEQFF
-	-	TRBV5-1	TRBJ2-6	TGCGCCAGCAGCTTCAGGGCCGGGGCCAACGTCCTGACTTTC	CASSFRAGANVLTF
few	-	TRBV9	TRBJ1-2	TGTGCCAGCAGCCGGGACTGGAACTATGGCTACACCTTC	CASSRDWNYGYTF
once	TRBD1	TRBV13	TRBJ1-2	TGTGCCAGCAGCTTAGGACAGGGGACTGGCTACACCTTC	CASSLGQGTGYTF
-	-	TRBV6-5	TRBJ2-7	TGTGCCAGCAGTTACTCGCGGCTGAGCTCCTACGAGCAGTACTTC	CASSYSRLSSYEQYF
-	-	TRBV5-1	TRBJ2-7	TGCGCCAGCAGCTTGGAGGGGTATAGGGACGAGCAGTACTTC	CASSLEGYRDEQYF
-	TRBD2	TRBV18	TRBJ2-1	TGTGCCAGCTCACTCACGGGACTAGCGGGGTACAATGAGCAGTTCTTC	CASSLTGLAGYNEQFF
-	TRBD2	TRBV27	TRBJ2-2	TGTGCCACGGGGCTTAGCGGGAGAGTTGCCGGGGAGCTGTTTTTT	CATGLSGRVAGELFF
-	-	TRBV5-5	TRBJ2-7	TGTGCCAGCAGCTCCCTCAGCTCCTACGAGCAGTACTTC	CASSSLSSYEQYF
-	-	TRBV25-1	TRBJ1-2	TGTGCCAGTCAGGGCTCCTATGGCTACACCTTC	CASQGSYGYTF
-	-	TRBV9	TRBJ2-4	TGTGCCAGCAGCGTAGAGACAGGCAGTAACATTCAGTACTTC	CASSVETGSNIQYF
-	-	TRBV27	TRBJ2-1	TGTGCCAGCAGTTTAAAGGGGTGGGGCATATACAATGAGCAGTTCTTC	CASSLKGWGIYNEQFF
-	-	TRBV6-1	TRBJ1-2	TGTGCCAGCAGTGAATCTGGGCAGGGGCCAGTCCTGCCTCTTAACTATGGCTACACCTTC	CASSESGQGPVLPLNYGYTF
-	TRBD2	TRBV7-2	TRBJ2-7	TGTGCCAGCAGCCAAACTAGCGGGAGCCCCGAGCAGTACTTC	CASSQTSGSPEQYF
-	-	TRBV19	TRBJ1-2	TGTGCCAGTAGTATTAACGGCGCAGGGGACTATGGCTACACCTTC	CASSINGAGDYGYTF
-	TRBD2	TRBV7-2	TRBJ2-3	TGTGCCAGCAGCTTTAGCGGGTCTAATACAGATACGCAGTATTTT	CASSFSGSNTDTQYF
-	TRBD1	TRBV7-2	TRBJ1-1	TGTGCCAGCAGCTCTAATATTCCGGGACAGAGGAACACTGAAGCTTTCTTT	CASSSNIPGQRNTEAFF
-	TRBD1	TRBV10-1	TRBJ1-2	TGCGCCAGCAGTGACAACCCCGGCAGGGGGCATAACTATGGCTACACCTTC	CASSDNPGRGHNYGYTF
-	-	TRBV6-1	TRBJ1-3	TGTGCCAGCAGTGAATGGACAGAGATCATAAACACCATATATTTT	CASSEWTEIINTIYF
-	TRBD1	TRBV30	TRBJ2-5	TGTGCCTGGAGTACGGGACAGGTCCAAGAGACCCAGTACTTC	CAWSTGQVQETQYF
-	-	TRBV7-8	TRBJ1-5	TGTGCCAGCAGTGGACTCGGAGGGCTGGATAGCAATCAGCCCCAGCATTTT	CASSGLGGLDSNQPQHF
-	-	TRBV6-1	TRBJ1-2	TGTGCCAGCAGTGTCCTGGGAGACTATGGCTACACCTTC	CASSVLGDYGYTF
-	TRBD1	TRBV6-1	TRBJ2-7	TGTGCCAGCAGACGGGACAGGAGCTCCTACGAGCAGTACTTC	CASRRDRSSYEQYF
-	TRBD1	TRBV10-3	TRBJ2-5	TGTGCCATCAAAGGAGACAGGGGACAAGAGACCCAGTACTTC	CAIKGDRGQETQYF
-	-	TRBV2	TRBJ2-5	TGTGCCAGCAGTGAAGCTGCCAGCCAAGAGACCCAGTACTTC	CASSEAASQETQYF
-	-	TRBV6-6	TRBJ2-7	TGTGCCAGCAGGTGGTTAACAGGCGATATCTACGAGCAGTACTTC	CASRWLTGDIYEQYF
once	-	TRBV6-6	TRBJ2-7	TGTGCCAGCAGTTACCCTGGACTCTACGAGCAGTACTTC	CASSYPGLYEQYF
-	-	TRBV29-1	TRBJ2-5	TGCAGCGTTGAAGATCAGAACCTCCAAGAGACCCAGTACTTC	CSVEDQNLQETQYF
-	TRBD2	TRBV9	TRBJ2-1	TGTGCCAGCAGCGTAGGGGGACTAGCGGGACTTTACAATGAGCAGTTCTTC	CASSVGGLAGLYNEQFF
-	-	TRBV5-6	TRBJ1-3	TGTGCCAGCAGCTCACAGGGTGGTGGAAACACCATATATTTT	CASSSQGGGNTIYF
-	TRBD1	TRBV27	TRBJ1-2	TGTGCCAGCAGTTATGGGACAGGAATCAACTATGGCTACACCTTC	CASSYGTGINYGYTF
-	TRBD2	TRBV5-1	TRBJ2-1	TGCGCCAGCAGCTTGACGCCTACGGGACTAGGGTACAATGAGCAGTTCTTC	CASSLTPTGLGYNEQFF
-	-	TRBV7-9	TRBJ2-7	TGTGCCAGCACAAGGGACTCCCCCTCCTACGAGCAGTACTTC	CASTRDSPSYEQYF
-	TRBD1	TRBV27	TRBJ2-7	TGTGCCAGCAGTCCGACAGGGAACTCCTACGAGCAGTACTTC	CASSPTGNSYEQYF
-	TRBD1	TRBV27	TRBJ1-2	TGTGCCAGCAGTGGAACAGGGGGTGGCTACACCTTC	CASSGTGGGYTF
-	-	TRBV9	TRBJ1-2	TGTAAATGGGGCGTCAAGAAACGAGCTAACTATGGCTACACCTTC	CKWGVKKRANYGYTF
-	-	TRBV7-3	TRBJ2-3	TGTGCCAGCAGCTTAACGGCCCAGGGGAGAACAGATACGCAGTATTTT	CASSLTAQGRTDTQYF
-	-	TRBV19	TRBJ2-1	TGTGCCAGTAGTTGGTCTTCCGGGACTGTCTACAATGAGCAGTTCTTC	CASSWSSGTVYNEQFF
-	TRBD1	TRBV5-6	TRBJ2-1	TGTGCCAGCAGCGTTGGGACAGGGACGTACAATGAGCAGTTCTTC	CASSVGTGTYNEQFF
-	TRBD1	TRBV12-5	TRBJ1-5	TGTGCTAGTGGTTTGGTCCCGGGACAGGCCTCGTCCCAGCCCCAGCATTTT	CASGLVPGQASSQPQHF
-	TRBD1	TRBV19	TRBJ1-1	TGTGCCAGTAGTAGACAGGGAGACACTGAAGCTTTCTTT	CASSRQGDTEAFF
-	-	TRBV7-3	TRBJ1-1	TGTGCCAGCAGCAAGGGACACCTTAACACTGAAGCTTTCTTT	CASSKGHLNTEAFF
once	-	TRBV2	TRBJ2-5	TGTGCCAGCTCTGGGGCAGAGACCCAGTACTTC	CASSGAETQYF
-	-	TRBV29-1	TRBJ1-2	TGCAGCGTTGATCTTAGGGGCGCGGCTGGCTACACCTTC	CSVDLRGAAGYTF